These 24 T cell receptor beta chains came from one sample sequenced in a study of blood T cell repertoires in COVID-19. Produced via immunoSEQ multiplex PCR; TCRdb's table is partial and in-frame only. The sample records 300,000 or so clones, roughly 90% being singletons. Sequencing was carried out using PBMCs or T cells enriched from blood (not recorded which). Receptor source: a woman aged 30 to 39 who had recovered from COVID-19.

V usage is TRBV7-9 and J usage is TRBJ2-1; D possibly corresponds to TRBD2 (5 bases). The V end lost 5 bases, the J end lost 8 bases, and 16 bases lay between the germline ends. This CDR3 comprises 14 residues. Germline V CDR1 and CDR2: SEHNR, FQNEAQ (reference sequence). CDR3 sequence: CASSTTWGEYEQFF. CDR3 DNA: TGTGCCAGCAGCACGACGTGGGGAGAATATGAGCAGTTCTTC.

There are a few counts of this clone. The chain links TRBV3-1 (or the pseudogene TRBV3-2) to TRBJ2-1, with TRBD2 matching 9 bases. The J segment lost 5 bases and the V segment lost 0 bases, leaving 2 bases of the junction unmatched. CDR3 length: 15 amino acids. The germline V gene encodes CDR1 LGHDT and CDR2 YNNKEL (reference sequence). The CDR3 DNA reads as TGTGCCAGCAGCCAAGAGGGACTAGCAAACAATGAGCAGTTCTTC. Translation gives CASSQEGLANNEQFF.

This clone occurred a few times. The rearrangement joins TRBV9 to TRBJ1-6, with D tentatively TRBD1 (6 bases). The germline gives CDR1 SGDLS, CDR2 YYNGEE. The CDR3 runs 15 residues. V lost 4 bases to trimming and J lost 7 bases, with 15 bases between them. The CDR3 protein is CASSPRDKGNSPLHF. Written as DNA, the CDR3 is TGTGCCAGCAGCCCCCGGGACAAAGGGAATTCACCCCTCCACTTT.

Of note for this clone: Relative to the germline gene, one junction end is altered; a read error may explain this. V usage is TRBV7-2 and J usage is TRBJ2-7; D possibly corresponds to TRBD1 (6 bases). The CDR3 runs 13 residues. The V gene's germline CDR1 is SGHTA and CDR2 FQGNSA. The CDR3 nucleotides read TGTGCCAGCAGCCCAAACCGACAGGCGCGCGTCGACTTC. Encoded protein: CASSPNRQARVDF.

The V gene is TRBV24-1, the J gene TRBJ1-5; D is ambiguous. This CDR3 has 14 residues. The germline V gene has CDR1 KGHDR and CDR2 SFDVKD. V was cut by 1 base and J by 7 bases, with 10 bases left in between. In DNA form, the CDR3 reads TGTGCCACCAGTGATTTTTCGGTGAGCCAGCCCCAGCATTTT. It encodes CATSDFSVSQPQHF.

This chain links TRBV6-1 with TRBJ2-7; D is possibly TRBD1 (5 bases). Trimming cost V 2 bases and J 3 bases, with 8 bases left between them. CDR3 length: 13 residues. Germline V gene lookup returns CDR1 MNHNS and CDR2 SASEGT. This CDR3 is CASSEIRGYEQYF. The CDR3, as DNA: TGTGCCAGCAGTGAAATTAGGGGCTACGAGCAGTACTTC.

This clone appeared once. The V and J genes are TRBV19 and TRBJ2-1; 11 bases fit TRBD2. Germline CDR1 LNHDA, CDR2 SQIVND (reference sequence). The CDR3 covers 14 residues. J lost 5 bases, V lost 9 bases, and 6 bases had no gene match. CDR3 in amino acids: CASIGTSGNNEQFF. For the CDR3, the DNA is TGTGCCAGCATCGGGACTAGCGGCAACAATGAGCAGTTCTTC.

This clone was seen once. This chain links TRBV19 with TRBJ1-6; D ambiguous. The length of the CDR3 is 13 residues. Germline loops: CDR1 LNHDA, CDR2 SQIVND (reference sequence). V gave up 10 bases and J gave up 4 bases, with 11 bases separating them. The CDR3 region has the DNA TGTGCCACCCGATCGCGATATAATTCACCCCTCCACTTT. Translated, it gives CATRSRYNSPLHF.

This sequence joins TRBV6-6 and TRBJ1-1, with D possibly TRBD1 on 6 matching bases. CDR3 length: 14 amino acids. CDR1 is MNHNY and CDR2 is SVGAGI in the germline V gene (reference sequence). V was clipped by 0 bases and J by 6 bases, with 11 bases between them. CDR3 sequence (DNA): TGTGCCAGCAGTTACTCGGGGGAGGGGGCTGAAGCTTTCTTT. The encoded protein is CASSYSGEGAEAFF.

The V gene is TRBV19, the J gene TRBJ1-2; D remains unclear. The V gene's germline CDR1 is LNHDA and CDR2 SQIVND (reference sequence). The V end was cut by 9 bases, the J end by 3 bases, with 14 bases between. The CDR3 runs to 13 residues. The chain's CDR3 is CASQAFRDYGYTF. CDR3 in DNA: TGTGCCAGCCAAGCCTTCCGAGACTATGGCTACACCTTC.

The chain employs TRBV6-5 and TRBJ1-6; possible D gene TRBD1, 6 bases. The CDR3 runs to 15 residues. With 6 bases removed from V and 5 bases from J, the gap between germline ends came to 14 bases. Germline V gene data show CDR1 as MNHEY and CDR2 as SVGAGI. CDR3 sequence: CASRMNRADNSPLHF. As DNA, the CDR3 is TGTGCCAGCAGAATGAACAGGGCCGATAATTCACCCCTCCACTTT.

V gene TRBV4-3 combines with J gene TRBJ2-7; 11 bases line up with TRBD1. The J segment lost 7 bases and the V segment lost 5 bases, leaving 7 bases of the junction unmatched. Germline CDR1 LGHNA, CDR2 YSLEER. The CDR3 has 14 residues. The CDR3 sequence: CASSATGTGGEQYF. CDR3 sequence (DNA): TGCGCCAGCAGCGCCACCGGGACAGGGGGTGAGCAGTACTTC.

The V and J genes are TRBV6-5 and TRBJ2-5; 11 positions agree with TRBD2. Germline CDR1 MNHEY, CDR2 SVGAGI. V shed 6 bases and J 5 bases; nucleotides not matched to a gene: 8. The CDR3 sequence is 15 residues long. The CDR3 spells CASRPTSGRGETQYF. CDR3 DNA: TGTGCCAGCAGGCCAACTAGCGGGAGAGGTGAGACCCAGTACTTC.

V and J are TRBV9 and TRBJ2-1; 8 nucleotides match TRBD2. The V gene end was trimmed by 3 bases and the J gene end by 8 bases; junction bases not matched to a gene: 13. Germline assignment: CDR1 SGDLS and CDR2 YYNGEE. The CDR3 is 16 amino acids. The CDR3 sequence is CASSAAGTSIVHEQFF. As DNA, the CDR3 is TGTGCCAGCAGCGCCGCCGGGACTAGTATTGTCCATGAGCAGTTCTTC.

This rearrangement joins TRBV3-1 (or the pseudogene TRBV3-2) to TRBJ2-1; D might be TRBD2 (7 bases). The CDR3 has 17 residues. The V end was cut by 4 bases, the J end by 0 bases, with 16 bases between. Germline assignment: CDR1 LGHDT and CDR2 YNNKEL (reference sequence). The DNA of the CDR3 is TGTGCCAGCAGCCGACGGGGGGCGGAGAGCTCCTACAATGAGCAGTTCTTC. It specifies CASSRRGAESSYNEQFF.

The rearrangement joins TRBV6-5 to TRBJ2-2; perhaps TRBD1 as D (7 bases). The V gene's germline CDR1 is MNHEY and CDR2 SVGAGI. The CDR3 contains 15 residues. V lost 6 bases to trimming and J lost 2 bases, with 13 bases between them. In DNA form, the CDR3 reads TGTGCCAGCAGCCCCCAGGGGGGAAACACCGGGGAGCTGTTTTTT. It encodes CASSPQGGNTGELFF.

J is TRBJ1-2 and V is TRBV6-2 or TRBV6-3; D gene unclear. Trimming took off 0 bases at V and 4 bases at J, with 18 bases between the two ends. CDR3 length equals 17 residues. In germline, CDR1 is MNHEY, CDR2 SVGEGT. In nucleotides, the CDR3 is TGTGCCAGCAGTTACTCGATTCGAAGCCCCCTGGTCTATGGCTACACCTTC. Protein sequence: CASSYSIRSPLVYGYTF.

This clone was recorded once. The same CDR3 can be traced to other DNA sequences in this sample. The genes are TRBV18 and TRBJ2-1; 7 bases map to TRBD1. The CDR3 runs 17 residues. The germline CDR1 and CDR2 sequences are KGHSH and LQKENI. The ends lost 2 bases at V and 6 bases at J; junction bases unmatched: 13. Written as DNA, the CDR3 is TGTGCCAGCTCACCAGAGGGACAGCTTTTGGCGGGCAATGAGCAGTTCTTC. This gives the protein CASSPEGQLLAGNEQFF. The complete variable domain, with remaining parts taken from reference TRBV18 and TRBJ2-1, reads NAGVMQNPRHLVRRRGQEARLRCSPMKGHSHVYWYRQLPEEGLKFMVYLQKENIIDESGMPKERFSAEFPKEGPSILRIQQVVRGDSAAYFCASSPEGQLLAGNEQFFGPGTRLTVL.

The chain couples TRBV18 to TRBJ2-1, with 15 bases aligning to TRBD2. Germline V gives CDR1 KGHSH, CDR2 LQKENI. The CDR3 contains 15 residues. Germline trimming cut 6 bases from V and 6 bases from J; bases unmatched to any gene: 3. The CDR3 coding sequence is TGTGCCAGCTCCCCGGGACTAGCGGGAGGCAATGAGCAGTTCTTC. Its protein product is CASSPGLAGGNEQFF.

The chain is built from TRBV28 and TRBJ2-1; D is ambiguous. V was shortened by 3 bases and J by 7 bases, with 7 bases between the two germline ends. Germline V gene lookup returns CDR1 MDHEN and CDR2 SYDVKM. This CDR3 spans 12 amino acids. The CDR3 spells CASSFPVNEQFF. The CDR3 DNA is TGTGCCAGCAGTTTTCCGGTAAATGAGCAGTTCTTC.

The V gene is TRBV27, the J gene TRBJ2-1, with 11 bases fitting TRBD2. With V trimmed by 3 bases and J by 8 bases, 9 bases remained unmatched. CDR1 and CDR2 (germline): MNHEY, SMNVEV (reference sequence). The CDR3 length is 16 residues. The CDR3 loop reads CASSLVPLAGDHEQFF. CDR3 nucleotides: TGTGCCAGCAGTTTGGTCCCACTAGCGGGAGACCATGAGCAGTTCTTC.

This chain joins TRBV28 and TRBJ2-5; TRBD2 is a possible D gene (6 bases). Trimming pared 9 bases from V and 2 bases from J, leaving 13 bases between. The CDR3 totals 13 residues. Germline V gives CDR1 MDHEN, CDR2 SYDVKM. CDR3 sequence (DNA): TGTGCCAGTTTGAGGGACTTACAAGAGACCCAGTACTTC. Translating gives CASLRDLQETQYF. Drawing the rest from reference TRBV28 and TRBJ2-5, the complete variable domain is DVKVTQSSRYLVKRTGEKVFLECVQDMDHENMFWYRQDPGLGLRLIYFSYDVKMKEKGDIPEGYSVSREKKERFSLILESASTNQTSMYLCASLRDLQETQYFGPGTRLLVL.

V usage is TRBV28 and J usage is TRBJ1-5; the match to TRBD1 covers 7 bases. The germline CDR1 and CDR2 sequences are MDHEN and SYDVKM. The CDR3 has 13 amino acids. The V and J ends lost 6 bases and 3 bases, in that order; junction bases with no gene match: 2. The CDR3 loop is CASSDRDNQPQHF. DNA for the CDR3: TGTGCCAGCAGCGACAGGGACAATCAGCCCCAGCATTTT.

This clone was recorded only once. This sequence joins TRBV28 and TRBJ2-1; 7 bases fit TRBD1. There are 11 residues in the CDR3. V was pared by 10 bases and J by 5 bases, with 2 bases of the junction left unmatched. Germline assignment: CDR1 MDHEN and CDR2 SYDVKM. The CDR3 DNA sequence: TGTGCCACCCAGGGGGACAATGAGCAGTTCTTC. This codes for CATQGDNEQFF.